This is a list of T cell receptor beta chains from one sample in a study of cytomegalovirus exposure and HLA in healthy donors. Some clones are missing from TCRdb's copy, which holds only in-frame ones; the method was immunoSEQ multiplex PCR. The table has roughly 190,000 clones, 65% to 80% seen once; the top ten hold 1.1%. Sequenced material: PBMCs. These receptors were obtained from a woman between 35 and 50 years old in good health and CMV-seronegative. Each CDR3 is given with its conserved first and last residue. The D gene is left open where the match is weak. Clone sizes are given selectively: once, few, many, or a class where the clone is expanded.

v_gene	d_gene	j_gene	abundance	CDR3aa	CDR3nt
TRBV5-5	.	TRBJ2-1	.	CASSFELASNEQFF	TGTGCCAGCAGCTTTGAACTAGCATCAAATGAGCAGTTCTTC
TRBV5-6	TRBD2	TRBJ2-5	.	CASISGGFGTQYF	TGTGCCAGCATATCGGGGGGGTTTGGGACCCAGTACTTC
TRBV19	TRBD1	TRBJ1-3	few	CASSGRDRGSSGNTIYF	TGTGCCAGTAGTGGCCGGGACAGGGGCTCCTCTGGAAACACCATATATTTT
TRBV27	TRBD2	TRBJ2-5	.	CASRGLAGGETQYF	TGTGCCAGCAGAGGCCTGGCGGGAGGTGAGACCCAGTACTTC
TRBV5-6	.	TRBJ2-7	once	CASSLRDYEQYF	TGTGCCAGCAGCTTGCGGGACTACGAGCAGTACTTC
TRBV5-1	.	TRBJ2-5	.	CASSLTQGGKETQYF	TGCGCCAGCAGCTTGACTCAGGGGGGTAAAGAGACCCAGTACTTC
TRBV7-6	.	TRBJ2-7	.	CASSLGAGPYEQYF	TGTGCCAGCAGCTTAGGTGCGGGTCCCTACGAGCAGTACTTC
TRBV9	.	TRBJ1-3	.	CASSPVRSGNTIYF	TGTGCCAGCAGCCCAGTACGCTCTGGAAACACCATATATTTT
TRBV28	.	TRBJ1-5	.	CASQAGGPQHF	TGTGCCAGCCAAGCGGGTGGGCCCCAGCATTTT
TRBV11-1	TRBD1	TRBJ2-5	.	CASSFNTGQGGETQYF	TGTGCCAGCAGCTTCAACACGGGACAGGGTGGGGAGACCCAGTACTTC
TRBV27	.	TRBJ2-1	once	CASSRTEGLSVNEQFF	TGTGCCAGCAGTAGGACGGAGGGACTCAGCGTCAATGAGCAGTTCTTC
TRBV19	.	TRBJ2-2	.	CASSIAYTGELFF	TGTGCCAGTAGTATAGCGTACACCGGGGAGCTGTTTTTT
TRBV2	.	TRBJ1-1	.	CASTTTLTSVNTEAFF	TGTGCCAGCACCACGACCCTGACATCGGTGAACACTGAAGCTTTCTTT
TRBV9	TRBD1	TRBJ2-6	few	CASSVGTGNSGANVLTF	TGTGCCAGCAGCGTAGGGACAGGAAACTCTGGGGCCAACGTCCTGACTTTC
TRBV27	.	TRBJ1-2	.	CASSSGGADYGYTF	TGTGCCAGCAGTTCTGGGGGCGCCGACTATGGCTACACCTTC
TRBV9	.	TRBJ2-5	.	CASSVSGAQTETQYF	TGTGCCAGCAGCGTAAGTGGAGCCCAGACGGAGACCCAGTACTTC
TRBV9	.	TRBJ1-1	.	CASSVASREGAEAFF	TGTGCCAGCAGCGTAGCGAGTCGGGAGGGGGCTGAAGCTTTCTTT
TRBV2	TRBD1	TRBJ1-5	few	CASINDRGAHQPQHF	TGTGCCAGCATCAATGACAGGGGAGCCCATCAGCCCCAGCATTTT
TRBV27	.	TRBJ2-7	.	CASSDRWGPYEQYF	TGTGCCAGCAGTGATCGATGGGGGCCCTACGAGCAGTACTTC
TRBV4-3	.	TRBJ2-7	.	CASSQGVGEQYF	TGCGCCAGCAGCCAAGGAGTTGGCGAGCAGTACTTC
TRBV18	.	TRBJ2-3	.	CASSIGFTDTQYF	TGTGCCAGCTCAATCGGGTTCACAGATACGCAGTATTTT
TRBV15	.	TRBJ1-5	.	CATSRDSGVRQPQHF	TGTGCCACCAGCAGAGATTCGGGGGTTCGGCAGCCCCAGCATTTT
TRBV7-2	.	TRBJ2-5	.	CASSLAGRKETQYF	TGTGCCAGCAGCTTAGCGGGGAGGAAGGAGACCCAGTACTTC
TRBV4-3	.	TRBJ2-2	.	CASSQAPNTGELFF	TGCGCCAGCAGCCAGGCACCGAACACCGGGGAGCTGTTTTTT
TRBV2	.	TRBJ2-5	.	CASRSSQETQYF	TGTGCCAGCAGATCCTCCCAAGAGACCCAGTACTTC
TRBV7-9	TRBD2	TRBJ2-3	once	CASSLATGTSGIDTQYF	TGTGCCAGCAGCTTAGCGACCGGGACTAGCGGGATAGATACGCAGTATTTT
TRBV29-1	TRBD1	TRBJ1-3	.	CSGSRGLGNTIYF	TGCAGCGGAAGCAGGGGGCTAGGAAACACCATATATTTT
TRBV19	.	TRBJ1-2	.	CASSIDRGDGYTF	TGTGCCAGTAGTATAGACAGGGGTGATGGCTACACCTTC
TRBV13	.	TRBJ1-1	once	CAFSIRGGAEAFF	TGTGCCTTCTCGATACGCGGGGGCGCTGAAGCTTTCTTT
TRBV7-3	.	TRBJ1-2	.	CASSLDSRGYYGYTF	TGTGCCAGCAGCTTAGACTCCCGGGGGTACTATGGCTACACCTTC
TRBV7-9	.	TRBJ2-2	.	CSSSSTLASNTGELFF	TGTTCCAGCAGCTCTACACTAGCCTCGAACACCGGGGAGCTGTTTTTT
TRBV19	TRBD1	TRBJ1-6	.	CASSIRTGRDNSPLHF	TGTGCCAGTAGTATCCGGACAGGGAGGGACAATTCACCCCTCCACTTT
TRBV5-5	TRBD2	TRBJ2-1	.	CASSFRIAGGNEQFF	TGTGCCAGCAGCTTCAGGATAGCGGGAGGCAATGAGCAGTTCTTC
TRBV9	.	TRBJ1-3	.	CASSVVPGDSGNTIYF	TGTGCCAGCAGCGTAGTACCAGGGGACTCTGGAAACACCATATATTTT
TRBV9	.	TRBJ1-2	.	CVSSTTARQRSNYGYTF	TGTGTCAGCAGCACGACGGCCAGACAGCGCAGCAACTATGGCTACACCTTC
TRBV5-1	TRBD2	TRBJ2-3	few	CASSLGGLQGTDTQYF	TGCGCCAGCAGCTTGGGGGGACTACAAGGCACAGATACGCAGTATTTT
TRBV19	.	TRBJ1-1	.	CASSTLGRADTEAFF	TGTGCCAGTAGTACCTTAGGGAGGGCGGACACTGAAGCTTTCTTT
TRBV25-1	.	TRBJ1-6	.	CASSNPGLSLHF	TGTGCCAGCAGTAATCCAGGACTCTCCCTCCACTTT
TRBV11-2	TRBD2	TRBJ2-3	.	CASSLVGTTLSTDTQYF	TGTGCCAGCAGCTTAGTCGGGACTACCCTGAGCACAGATACGCAGTATTTT
TRBV18	.	TRBJ2-1	.	CASSPLGGYDEQFF	TGTGCCAGCTCACCCCTCGGGGGATACGATGAGCAGTTCTTC